The 10 T cell receptor beta chains given below trace back to one sample, sequenced in a study of PD-1 blockade in classical Hodgkin lymphoma. With no exception, relapse followed autologous stem cell transplantation in all patients, and brentuximab vedotin exposure varied. The table came from immunoSEQ multiplex PCR; TCRdb's copy has only in-frame clones and leaves some out. This table has fewer than 90,000 clones, roughly 91% appearing once. The material sequenced was peripheral blood mononuclear cells (PBMCs), taken at baseline. Receptors originate from a human donor with classical Hodgkin lymphoma.

V gene TRBV9 combines with J gene TRBJ2-3; the match to TRBD1 covers 7 bases. This CDR3 region has 16 residues. Trimming at V came to 6 bases and at J to 1 base, leaving 11 bases not matched to a gene. The germline V gene has CDR1 SGDLS and CDR2 YYNGEE. The CDR3 DNA reads TGTGCCAGCACCTCTAACAGACAGGGCGGCACAGATACGCAGTATTTT. Translated, it gives CASTSNRQGGTDTQYF.

The J gene is TRBJ2-3, the V gene TRBV4-2, with D possibly matching TRBD2 (6 bases). Trimming took 1 base from V and 3 from J, leaving 17 bases between them. Germline CDR1 LGHNA, CDR2 YNFKEQ. The CDR3 is made up of 17 amino acids. CDR3 in DNA: TGTGCCAGCAGCCAAGGGGCCGCTAATGGGAGGACAGATACGCAGTATTTT. Its translation is CASSQGAANGRTDTQYF.

This clone was observed a single time. This chain uses TRBV7-3 with TRBJ2-5, with D possibly being TRBD2 (5 bases). Trimming stripped 5 bases from V and 5 bases from J, with 12 bases between. The CDR3 has 13 residues. Germline CDR1 reads SGHTA; CDR2 reads FQGTGA. CDR3: CASSPQREETQYF. The CDR3 nucleotides read TGTGCCAGCAGCCCCCAGAGGGAGGAGACCCAGTACTTC.

This chain links TRBV9 with TRBJ2-1, with a weak D call TRBD1 (5 bases). Germline CDR1 SGDLS, CDR2 YYNGEE. This CDR3 is built from 14 residues. The V and J ends lost 2 bases and 3 bases respectively, with 9 bases between them. CDR3 in DNA: TGTGCCAGCAGCGTGGCGCAGGGCTACAATGAGCAGTTCTTC. Translation: CASSVAQGYNEQFF.

This chain connects TRBV19 to TRBJ2-7, with 8 bases lining up with TRBD1. CDR1 LNHDA and CDR2 SQIVND come from the germline V gene (reference sequence). This CDR3 has 13 amino acids. V lost 3 bases and J lost 3; bases outside the gene matches: 1. The CDR3 bases are TGTGCCAGTAGTATTGGGACAGGCTACGAGCAGTACTTC. Its translation: CASSIGTGYEQYF. The variable domain in full, completed from reference TRBV19 and TRBJ2-7, reads DGGITQSPKYLFRKEGQNVTLSCEQNLNHDAMYWYRQDPGQGLRLIYYSQIVNDFQKGDIAEGYSVSREKKESFPLTVTSAQKNPTAFYLCASSIGTGYEQYFGPGTRLTVT.

CDR3 amino acids: CASSVAGGELFF. The DNA for the CDR3 is TGTGCCAGCAGCGTAGCGGGCGGGGAGCTGTTTTTT. J is TRBJ2-2 and V is TRBV9; D ambiguous. Per germline, CDR1 SGDLS and CDR2 YYNGEE. The germline V and J ends were trimmed by 0 bases and 7 bases, with 4 bases remaining between them. The CDR3 totals 12 residues.

This chain links TRBV6-1 with TRBJ1-2, with 9 nucleotides matching TRBD1. Trimming removed 2 bases from V and 5 bases from J; junction bases left unmatched: 3. Germline V gene sequence: CDR1 MNHNS, CDR2 SASEGT. The CDR3 covers 14 residues. This CDR3 reads CASSEPGTGYGYTF. CDR3 in DNA: TGTGCCAGCAGTGAACCCGGGACAGGGTATGGCTACACCTTC.

The chain uses TRBV5-1 and TRBJ1-5; D gene uncertain. V lost 4 bases to trimming and J lost 1 base, with 6 bases between them. Germline loops: CDR1 SGHRS, CDR2 YFSETQ. CDR3 length equals 13 residues. CDR3 amino acids: CASSPESNQPQHF. The DNA for the CDR3 is TGCGCCAGCAGCCCAGAAAGCAATCAGCCCCAGCATTTT.

The genes are TRBV10-3 and TRBJ2-7; 10 bases fit TRBD2. V lost 7 bases, J lost 5 bases, and 8 bases stayed unmatched. The CDR3 is 14 amino acids. Germline values: CDR1 ENHRY, CDR2 SYGVKD. The CDR3 nucleotides are TGTGCCATCACCCCTAGCGGGAGCTCAGACGAGCAGTACTTC. Its protein is CAITPSGSSDEQYF.

The rearrangement links TRBV14 to TRBJ2-7; 9 bases are shared with TRBD1. This CDR3 region has 16 residues. V trimming: 1 base; J trimming: 5 bases; junction bases outside the gene matches: 9. Looked up from germline, CDR1 is SGHDN and CDR2 is FVKESK. CDR3 sequence reads: CASSQATGTGFNEQYF. CDR3 bases: TGTGCCAGCAGCCAAGCCACGGGGACAGGGTTCAACGAGCAGTACTTC.